The clone carrying this T cell receptor beta chain has just a few counts. Its antigen is not identified. The V segment lost 5 bases and the J segment 10 bases; nucleotides outside the gene matches: 13. CDR1 is MDHEN and CDR2 is SYDVKM in the germline V gene. CDR3 length: 15 residues. Libraries of TCR beta were made from 1.5 to 2.5 micrograms of genomic DNA that came from cryopreserved PBMCs. This sample was included in a study of cytotoxic CD8 clonotypes in ibrutinib-treated CLL. In the study overall: Results showed approximately 25 partial and 2 complete responses; following median approximately 68 months, around 15 remained remitted, about 12 advanced.

Study-level results: Baseline levels of clonality went above those of age-matched healthy donors and moved with circulating CD8+ T-cell counts. Sampling time points were not equivalent between sustained-remission and progressing patients.

Clones were read by immunoSEQ multiplex PCR, and TCRdb kept only the in-frame ones, dropping some. The sample records a few hundred thousand clones, 67% being singletons. The clonotype comes from a human donor with chronic lymphocytic leukemia. The rearrangement joins TRBV28 to TRBJ1-4, with 7 positions matching TRBD1. This material consisted of PBMCs, taken after 36 months of ibrutinib treatment. CDR3 sequence: CASSNTGAPAGKLFF. The DNA for the CDR3 is TGTGCCAGCAGTAACACAGGGGCTCCCGCTGGAAAACTGTTTTTT.